This T cell receptor beta chain was retrieved from a study of neurological immune-mediated disorders. This clonotype has at least ten counts. This CDR3 is built from 11 residues. Per the germline V gene, CDR1 is DFQATT and CDR2 is SNEGSKA (reference sequence). Template-switch 5'RACE cDNA synthesis added a 10-nucleotide unique molecular identifier. TCRdb itself ran the 5' RACE reads through MiXCR, one entry per CDR3 protein. The table records approximately 37,000 distinct CDR3 sequences, 13% to 15% of them present only once. This rearrangement joins TRBV20-1 to TRBJ2-1; D ambiguous. The sequencing sample was made of PBMCs. The sequence came from a woman aged 50 to 60 with HTLV-1-associated myelopathy (HAM/TSP). CDR3 residues: CGNNEWGEQFF. The CDR3 nucleotides are TGCGGCAACAACGAATGGGGTGAGCAGTTCTTC.